Reported below is one T cell receptor (beta chain). Its target is unknown. J gave up 5 bases and V 10 bases, and 15 bases lay outside the gene matches. CDR3 length equals 16 residues. CDR1 and CDR2 (germline): MDHEN, SYDVKM. This specimen belongs to a study of T cell responses to AZD1222 COVID-19 vaccine. Libraries were prepared by immunoSEQ multiplex PCR; TCRdb keeps only in-frame clonotypes and omits some of them. There are approximately 180,000 clones in the sample; around 88% occur only once, and around 8% lies in the top ten. Broader study findings: Donor demographics were predominantly white British with a female majority; clonal diversity may be underestimated. Vaccination with two AZD1222 doses was followed by a rise in Spike-specific TCR breadth and depth.

The V and J genes are TRBV28 and TRBJ2-3; 10 bases align to TRBD2. This sample comprised peripheral blood, obtained on day 0 of AZD1222 vaccination. The clonotype originates from an adult in good health. CDR3: CAIIRTSGPQGDTQYF. The CDR3 region has the DNA TGTGCCATCATTCGGACTAGCGGTCCTCAGGGAGATACGCAGTATTTT.